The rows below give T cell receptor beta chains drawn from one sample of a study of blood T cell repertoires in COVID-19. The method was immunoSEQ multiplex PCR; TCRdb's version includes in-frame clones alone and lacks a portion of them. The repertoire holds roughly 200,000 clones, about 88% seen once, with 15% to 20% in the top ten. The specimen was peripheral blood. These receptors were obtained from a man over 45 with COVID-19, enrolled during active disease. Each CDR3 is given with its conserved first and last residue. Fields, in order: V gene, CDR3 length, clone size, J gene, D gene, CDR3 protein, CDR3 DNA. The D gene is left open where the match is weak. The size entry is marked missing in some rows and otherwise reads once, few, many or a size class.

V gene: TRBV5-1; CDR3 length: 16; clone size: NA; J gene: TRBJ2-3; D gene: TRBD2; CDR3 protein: CASRPHSGTSTDTQYF; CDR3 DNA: TGCGCCAGCAGGCCGCACAGCGGGACTAGCACAGATACGCAGTATTTT
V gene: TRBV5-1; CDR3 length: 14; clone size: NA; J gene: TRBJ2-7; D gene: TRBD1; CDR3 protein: CASSAPGQSYEQYF; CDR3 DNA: TGCGCCAGCAGCGCACCGGGACAGAGTTACGAGCAGTACTTC
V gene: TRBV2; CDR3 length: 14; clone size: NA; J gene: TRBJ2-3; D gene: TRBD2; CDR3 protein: CASSPVLAVDTQYF; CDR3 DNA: TGTGCCAGCAGTCCCGTACTAGCGGTGGATACGCAGTATTTT
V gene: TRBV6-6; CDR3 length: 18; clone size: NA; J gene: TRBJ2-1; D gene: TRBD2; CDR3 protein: CASRRSLPGLAGYNEQFF; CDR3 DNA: TGTGCCAGCAGGCGATCCCTGCCCGGACTAGCGGGATACAATGAGCAGTTCTTC
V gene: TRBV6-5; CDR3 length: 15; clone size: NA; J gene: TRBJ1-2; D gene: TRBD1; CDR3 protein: CASRDTGGRNYGYTF; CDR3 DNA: TGTGCCAGCAGGGATACAGGGGGCCGAAACTATGGCTACACCTTC
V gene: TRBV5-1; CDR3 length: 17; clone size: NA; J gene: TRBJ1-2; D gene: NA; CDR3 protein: CASSPEGQGSGGYGYTF; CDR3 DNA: TGCGCCAGCAGCCCCGAGGGGCAAGGCAGCGGGGGCTATGGCTACACCTTC
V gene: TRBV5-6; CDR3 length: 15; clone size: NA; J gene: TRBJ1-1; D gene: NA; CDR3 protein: CASSLLGGSATEAFF; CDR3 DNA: TGTGCCAGCAGCCTACTCGGGGGGTCGGCAACTGAAGCTTTCTTT
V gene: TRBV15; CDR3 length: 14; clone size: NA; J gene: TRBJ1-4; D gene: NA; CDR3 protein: CATSPAGGVGKLFF; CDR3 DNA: TGTGCCACCAGCCCGGCGGGAGGGGTGGGAAAACTGTTTTTT
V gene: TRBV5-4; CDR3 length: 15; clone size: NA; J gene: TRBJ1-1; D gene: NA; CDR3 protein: CASSQNTQYATEAFF; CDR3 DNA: TGTGCCAGCAGCCAAAACACACAATACGCCACTGAAGCTTTCTTT
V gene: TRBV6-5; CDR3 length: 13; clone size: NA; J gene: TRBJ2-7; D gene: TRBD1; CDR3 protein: CASRGTGVYEQYF; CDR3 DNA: TGTGCCAGCAGGGGGACAGGTGTTTACGAGCAGTACTTC
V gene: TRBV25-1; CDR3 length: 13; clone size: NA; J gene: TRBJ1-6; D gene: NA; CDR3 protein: CASSREDDSPLHF; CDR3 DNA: TGTGCCAGCAGCCGGGAAGATGATTCACCCCTCCACTTT
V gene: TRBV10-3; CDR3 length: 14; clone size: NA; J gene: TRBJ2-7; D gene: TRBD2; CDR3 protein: CAIRGLESSYEQYF; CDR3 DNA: TGTGCCATCAGGGGACTAGAAAGCTCCTACGAGCAGTACTTC
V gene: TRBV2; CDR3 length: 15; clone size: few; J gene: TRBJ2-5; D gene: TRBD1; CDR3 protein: CASSGGTGPVETQYF; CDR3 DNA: TGTGCCAGCAGTGGCGGGACAGGGCCGGTAGAGACCCAGTACTTC
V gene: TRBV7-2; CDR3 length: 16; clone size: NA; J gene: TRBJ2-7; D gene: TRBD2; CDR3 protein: CASSLVGSGSPYEQYF; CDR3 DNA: TGTGCCAGCAGCTTAGTGGGTAGCGGGTCCCCCTACGAGCAGTACTTC